This record looks at one TCR beta chain sequence and its context. Its specificity is not known. 5'RACE primed at constant segments yielded TCR alpha and TCR beta cDNA libraries bearing sample barcodes and UMIs. TCRdb recomputed calls from the 5' RACE reads with MiXCR, one row per CDR3 protein. The sample lists roughly 610,000 distinct CDR3 sequences, roughly a sixth occurring once. Trimming left V 6 bases short and J 3 bases short, with 14 bases between. The V gene's germline CDR1 is DFQATT and CDR2 SNEGSKA (reference sequence). CDR3 size: 13 residues. The source of the sample is a study of T-cell memory formation after mild COVID-19. Across the whole study: Across donors, TCR clusters were largely donor specific. Study results and caveats: Detection of some responders pre-infection suggested pre-existing cross-reactive memory T cells participated. Unconfirmed was the SARS-CoV-2 specificity of second-wave clones that peaked on day 37.

The source of this sequence is an adult woman who had mild COVID-19 (a few samples of this study predate the infection). Cell type and time point are not known. What was sequenced was PBMCs or a T cell subset sorted from them (not recorded which). The chain is built from TRBV20-1 and TRBJ2-5; D might be TRBD2 (6 bases). CDR3 sequence reads: CSAGGIAEETQYF. The DNA of the CDR3 is TGCAGTGCCGGTGGAATAGCGGAAGAGACCCAGTACTTC.